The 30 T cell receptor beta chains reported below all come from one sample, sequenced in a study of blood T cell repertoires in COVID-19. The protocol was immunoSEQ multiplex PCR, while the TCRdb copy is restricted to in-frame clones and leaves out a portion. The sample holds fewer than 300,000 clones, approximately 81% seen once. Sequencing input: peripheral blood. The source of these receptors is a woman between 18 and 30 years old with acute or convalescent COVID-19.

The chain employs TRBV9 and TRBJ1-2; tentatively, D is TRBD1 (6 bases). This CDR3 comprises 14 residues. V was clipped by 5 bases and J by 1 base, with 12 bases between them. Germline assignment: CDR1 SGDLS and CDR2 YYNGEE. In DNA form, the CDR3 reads TGTGCCAGCAGTCCACAGGGTGGTAACTATGGCTACACCTTC. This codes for CASSPQGGNYGYTF.

CDR3 in amino acids: CASSFWQASYEQYF. The CDR3 bases are TGTGCCAGCAGTTTCTGGCAGGCATCCTACGAGCAGTACTTC. This chain links TRBV28 with TRBJ2-7; the D is unclear. Looked up from germline, CDR1 is MDHEN and CDR2 is SYDVKM. The CDR3 is made up of 14 amino acids. The V end was cut by 3 bases, the J end by 1 base, with 10 bases between.

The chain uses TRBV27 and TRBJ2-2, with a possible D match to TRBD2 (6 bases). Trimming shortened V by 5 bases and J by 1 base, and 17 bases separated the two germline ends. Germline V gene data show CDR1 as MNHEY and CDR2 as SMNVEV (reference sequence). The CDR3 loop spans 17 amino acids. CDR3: CASSRGWGVKNTGELFF. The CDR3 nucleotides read TGTGCCAGCAGTAGGGGTTGGGGGGTAAAGAACACCGGGGAGCTGTTTTTT.

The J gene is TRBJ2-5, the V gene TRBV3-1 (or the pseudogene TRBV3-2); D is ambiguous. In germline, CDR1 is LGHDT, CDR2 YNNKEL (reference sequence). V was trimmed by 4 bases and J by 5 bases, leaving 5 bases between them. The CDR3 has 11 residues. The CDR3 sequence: CASSLRETQYF. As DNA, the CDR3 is TGTGCCAGCAGCCTCAGGGAGACCCAGTACTTC.

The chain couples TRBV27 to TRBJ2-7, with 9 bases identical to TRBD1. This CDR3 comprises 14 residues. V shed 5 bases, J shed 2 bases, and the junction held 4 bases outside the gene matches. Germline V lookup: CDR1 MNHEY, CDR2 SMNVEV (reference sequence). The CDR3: CASSAGQGAYEQYF. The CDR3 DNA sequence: TGTGCCAGCAGTGCGGGACAGGGAGCCTACGAGCAGTACTTC.

Written as DNA, the CDR3 is TGTGCCAGTACTAAGTCAGGGGGCGTTCTCTGGGGCTACACCTTC. Its translation is CASTKSGGVLWGYTF. The rearrangement links TRBV28 to TRBJ1-2; 8 bases line up with TRBD1. The junction had 17 bases not matched to a gene; V was cut back by 9 bases and J by 8 bases. This CDR3 has 15 amino acids. Germline CDR1 reads MDHEN; CDR2 reads SYDVKM.

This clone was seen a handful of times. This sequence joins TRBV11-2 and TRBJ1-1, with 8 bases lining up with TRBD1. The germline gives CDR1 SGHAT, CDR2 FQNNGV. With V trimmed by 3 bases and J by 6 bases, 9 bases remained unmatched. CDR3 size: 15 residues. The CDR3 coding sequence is TGTGCCAGCAGCTTTCGGGGCAGGGGGCGCGCTGAAGCTTTCTTT. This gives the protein CASSFRGRGRAEAFF.

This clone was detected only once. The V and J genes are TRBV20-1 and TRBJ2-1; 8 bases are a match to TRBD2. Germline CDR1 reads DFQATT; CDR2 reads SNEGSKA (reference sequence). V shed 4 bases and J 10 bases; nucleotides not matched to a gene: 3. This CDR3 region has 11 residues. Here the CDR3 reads CSAIPGGEQFF. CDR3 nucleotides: TGCAGTGCTATCCCGGGAGGGGAGCAGTTCTTC.

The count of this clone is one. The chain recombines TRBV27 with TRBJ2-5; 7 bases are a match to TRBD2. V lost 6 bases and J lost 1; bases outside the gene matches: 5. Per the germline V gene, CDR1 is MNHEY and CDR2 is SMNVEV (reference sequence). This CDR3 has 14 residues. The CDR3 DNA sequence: TGTGCCAGCAGCCCTTGGGGGGGCCAAGAGACCCAGTACTTC. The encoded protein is CASSPWGGQETQYF.

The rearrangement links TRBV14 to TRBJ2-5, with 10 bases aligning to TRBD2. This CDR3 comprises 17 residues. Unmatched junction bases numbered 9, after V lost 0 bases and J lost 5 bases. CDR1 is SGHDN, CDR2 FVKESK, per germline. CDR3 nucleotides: TGTGCCAGCAGCCAAGATGTGCTAGCGGGAGTAGGGGAGACCCAGTACTTC. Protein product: CASSQDVLAGVGETQYF.

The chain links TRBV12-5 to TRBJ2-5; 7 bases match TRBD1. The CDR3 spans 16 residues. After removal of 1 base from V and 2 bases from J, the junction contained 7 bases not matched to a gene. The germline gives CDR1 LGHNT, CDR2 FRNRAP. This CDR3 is CASGLATGEKQETQYF. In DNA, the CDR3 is TGTGCTAGTGGTTTGGCTACAGGGGAAAAGCAAGAGACCCAGTACTTC. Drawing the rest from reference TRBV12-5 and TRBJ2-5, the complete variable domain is DARVTQTPRHKVTEMGQEVTMRCQPILGHNTVFWYRQTMMQGLELLAYFRNRAPLDDSGMPKDRFSAEMPDATLATLKIQPSEPRDSAVYFCASGLATGEKQETQYFGPGTRLLVL.

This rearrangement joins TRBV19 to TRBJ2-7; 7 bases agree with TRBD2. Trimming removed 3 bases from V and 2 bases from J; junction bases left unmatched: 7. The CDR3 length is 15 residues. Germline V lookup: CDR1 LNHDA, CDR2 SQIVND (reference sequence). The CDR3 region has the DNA TGTGCCAGTAGTATCTATGGCGGGGGACCCTACGAGCAGTACTTC. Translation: CASSIYGGGPYEQYF. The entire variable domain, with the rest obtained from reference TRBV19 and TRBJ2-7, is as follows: DGGITQSPKYLFRKEGQNVTLSCEQNLNHDAMYWYRQDPGQGLRLIYYSQIVNDFQKGDIAEGYSVSREKKESFPLTVTSAQKNPTAFYLCASSIYGGGPYEQYFGPGTRLTVT.

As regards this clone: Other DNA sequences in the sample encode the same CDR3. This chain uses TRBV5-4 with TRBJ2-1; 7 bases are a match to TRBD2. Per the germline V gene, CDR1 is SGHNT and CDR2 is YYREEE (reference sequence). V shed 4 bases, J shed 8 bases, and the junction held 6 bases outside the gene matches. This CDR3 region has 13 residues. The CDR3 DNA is TGTGCCAGCAGCCGGACTAGAGTCGATGAGCAGTTCTTC. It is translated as CASSRTRVDEQFF.

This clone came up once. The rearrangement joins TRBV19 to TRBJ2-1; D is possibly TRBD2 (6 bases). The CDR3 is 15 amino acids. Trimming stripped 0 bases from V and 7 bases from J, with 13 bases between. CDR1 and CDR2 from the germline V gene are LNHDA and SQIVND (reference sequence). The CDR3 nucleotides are TGTGCCAGTAGTATAGAATCCGGGGGAGTTAATGAGCAGTTCTTC. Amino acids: CASSIESGGVNEQFF.

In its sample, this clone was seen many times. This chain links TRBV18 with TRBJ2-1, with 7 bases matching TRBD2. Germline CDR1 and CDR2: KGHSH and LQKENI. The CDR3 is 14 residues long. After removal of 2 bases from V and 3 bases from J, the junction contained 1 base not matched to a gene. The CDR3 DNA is TGTGCCAGCTCACCATCTAGCGGCTACAATGAGCAGTTCTTC. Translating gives CASSPSSGYNEQFF.

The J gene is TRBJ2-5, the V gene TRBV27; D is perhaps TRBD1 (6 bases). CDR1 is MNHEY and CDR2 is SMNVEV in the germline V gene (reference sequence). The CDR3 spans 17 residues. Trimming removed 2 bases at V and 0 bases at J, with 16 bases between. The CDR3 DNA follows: TGTGCCAGCAGTTTAAGGCGACAGGTTTACTACCAAGAGACCCAGTACTTC. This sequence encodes CASSLRRQVYYQETQYF.

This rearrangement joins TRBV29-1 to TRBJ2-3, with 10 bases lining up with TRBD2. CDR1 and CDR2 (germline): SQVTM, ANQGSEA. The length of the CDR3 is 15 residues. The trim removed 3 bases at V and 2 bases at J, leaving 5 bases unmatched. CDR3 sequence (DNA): TGCAGCGTTGAGAGAGCGGGAGGGTACACAGATACGCAGTATTTT. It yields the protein CSVERAGGYTDTQYF.

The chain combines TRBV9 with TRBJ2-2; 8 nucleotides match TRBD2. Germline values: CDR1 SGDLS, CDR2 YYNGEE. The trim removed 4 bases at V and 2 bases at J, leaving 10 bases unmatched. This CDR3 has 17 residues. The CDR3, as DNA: TGTGCCAGCAGCAGGCGTCGAAGCGGGAGTAACACCGGGGAGCTGTTTTTT. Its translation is CASSRRRSGSNTGELFF.

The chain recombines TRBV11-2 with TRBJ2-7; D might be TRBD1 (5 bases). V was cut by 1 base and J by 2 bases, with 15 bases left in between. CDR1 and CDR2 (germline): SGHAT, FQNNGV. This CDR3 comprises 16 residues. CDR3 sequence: CASSLVLGQGPYEQYF. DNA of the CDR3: TGTGCCAGCAGCTTAGTCTTGGGGCAGGGTCCCTACGAGCAGTACTTC.

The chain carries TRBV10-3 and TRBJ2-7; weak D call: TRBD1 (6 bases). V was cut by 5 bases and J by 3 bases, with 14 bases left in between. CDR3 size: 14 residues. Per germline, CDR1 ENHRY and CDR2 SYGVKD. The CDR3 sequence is CAISRTATGYEQYF. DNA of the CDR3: TGTGCCATCAGTAGGACAGCTACGGGCTACGAGCAGTACTTC.

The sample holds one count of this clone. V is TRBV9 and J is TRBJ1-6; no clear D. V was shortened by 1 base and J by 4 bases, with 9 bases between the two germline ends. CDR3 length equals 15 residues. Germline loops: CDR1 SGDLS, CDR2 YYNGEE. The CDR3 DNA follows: TGTGCCAGCAGCGTAAGGACTCCTTATAATTCACCCCTCCACTTT. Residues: CASSVRTPYNSPLHF.

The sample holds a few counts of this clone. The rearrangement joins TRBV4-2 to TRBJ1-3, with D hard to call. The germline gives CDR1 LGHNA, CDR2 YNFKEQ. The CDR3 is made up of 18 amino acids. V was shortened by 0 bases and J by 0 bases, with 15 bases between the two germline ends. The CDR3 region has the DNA TGTGCCAGCAGCCAAGATGGGAGCCAAAAGTACTCTGGAAACACCATATATTTT. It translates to CASSQDGSQKYSGNTIYF.

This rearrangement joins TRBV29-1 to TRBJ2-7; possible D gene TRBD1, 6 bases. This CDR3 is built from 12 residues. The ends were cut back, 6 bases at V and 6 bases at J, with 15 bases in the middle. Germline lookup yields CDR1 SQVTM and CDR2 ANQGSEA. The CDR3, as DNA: TGCAGCGTGGCCAGGGGTCAAGGCGAGCAGTACTTC. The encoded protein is CSVARGQGEQYF.

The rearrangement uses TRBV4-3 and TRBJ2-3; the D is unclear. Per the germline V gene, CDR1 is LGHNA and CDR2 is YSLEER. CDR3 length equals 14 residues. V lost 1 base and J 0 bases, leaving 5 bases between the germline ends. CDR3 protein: CASSQARSTDTQYF. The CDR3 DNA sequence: TGCGCCAGCAGCCAAGCCCGTAGCACAGATACGCAGTATTTT.

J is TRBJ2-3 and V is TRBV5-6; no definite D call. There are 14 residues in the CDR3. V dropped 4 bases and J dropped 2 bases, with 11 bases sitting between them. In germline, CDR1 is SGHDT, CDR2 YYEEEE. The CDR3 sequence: CASSSRHLTDTQYF. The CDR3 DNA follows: TGTGCCAGCAGCAGCAGACACCTCACAGATACGCAGTATTTT.

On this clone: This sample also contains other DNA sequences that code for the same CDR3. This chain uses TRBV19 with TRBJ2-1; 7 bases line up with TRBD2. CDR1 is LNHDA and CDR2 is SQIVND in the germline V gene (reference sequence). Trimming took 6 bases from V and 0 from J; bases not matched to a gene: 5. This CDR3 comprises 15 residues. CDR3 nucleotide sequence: TGTGCCAGTAGCGCTAGCGGAAGCTCCTACAATGAGCAGTTCTTC. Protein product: CASSASGSSYNEQFF.

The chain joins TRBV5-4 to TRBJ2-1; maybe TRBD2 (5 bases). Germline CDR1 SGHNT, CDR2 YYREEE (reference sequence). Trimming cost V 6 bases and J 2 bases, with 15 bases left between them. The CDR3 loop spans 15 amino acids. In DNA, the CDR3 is TGTGCCAGCACCCGGGGAATGGAAGCCTACAATGAGCAGTTCTTC. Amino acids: CASTRGMEAYNEQFF. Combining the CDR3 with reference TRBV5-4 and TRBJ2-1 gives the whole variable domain ETGVTQSPTHLIKTRGQQVTLRCSSQSGHNTVSWYQQALGQGPQFIFQYYREEENGRGNFPPRFSGLQFPNYSSELNVNALELDDSALYLCASTRGMEAYNEQFFGPGTRLTVL.

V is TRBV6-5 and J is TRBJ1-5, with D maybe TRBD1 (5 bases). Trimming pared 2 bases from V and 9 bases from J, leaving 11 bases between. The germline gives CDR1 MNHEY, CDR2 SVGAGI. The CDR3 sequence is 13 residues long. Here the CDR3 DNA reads TGTGCCAGCAGTTACGCGGGGGTTGGGCCCCAGCATTTT. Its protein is CASSYAGVGPQHF.

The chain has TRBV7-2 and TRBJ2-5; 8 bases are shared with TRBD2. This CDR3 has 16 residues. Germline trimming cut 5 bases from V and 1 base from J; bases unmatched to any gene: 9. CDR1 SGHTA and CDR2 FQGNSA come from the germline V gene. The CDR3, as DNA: TGTGCCAGCAGCCCCCACATCGGGGGGGCCCAAGAGACCCAGTACTTC. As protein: CASSPHIGGAQETQYF.

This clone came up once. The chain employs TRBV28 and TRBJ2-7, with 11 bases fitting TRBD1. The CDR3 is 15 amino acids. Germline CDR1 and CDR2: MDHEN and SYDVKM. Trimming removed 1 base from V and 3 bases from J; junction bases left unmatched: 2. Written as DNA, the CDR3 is TGTGCCAGCAGTTTATACGGGACAGGGGGCTACGAGCAGTACTTC. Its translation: CASSLYGTGGYEQYF.